Listed below are T cell receptor beta chains from one sample, sequenced in a study of T cell responses to AZD1222 COVID-19 vaccine. The table came from immunoSEQ multiplex PCR; TCRdb's copy has only in-frame clones and leaves some out. In the table there are about 150,000 clones, just under 95% of which are singletons. Sequencing was performed on peripheral blood, taken on day 0 of AZD1222 vaccination. The source of these receptors is an adult in good health. The conserved cysteine and the conserved F or W are not part of the CDR3 here. Fields, in order: J gene, V gene, CDR3 protein.

J: TRBJ2-4
V: TRBV19
CDR3: ASSISTGGAKNIQY

J: TRBJ1-3
V: TRBV19
CDR3: ASSPQQVSAGNTIY

J: TRBJ2-1
V: TRBV7-9
CDR3: ASSLGTGGGTPEQF

J: TRBJ1-4
V: TRBV7-2
CDR3: ASSLGGGRKGEKLF

J: TRBJ2-2
V: TRBV7-6
CDR3: ASSPTDSTGELF

J: TRBJ2-7
V: TRBV27
CDR3: ASRKGQGGHEQY

J: TRBJ2-2
V: TRBV9
CDR3: ASRRGLAGGTANTGELF

J: TRBJ2-1
V: TRBV7-2
CDR3: ASSHLSGRNEQF

J: TRBJ1-3
V: TRBV2
CDR3: ASSEAGNTIY

J: TRBJ2-1
V: TRBV24-1
CDR3: ATSDPGAGGYNEQF

J: TRBJ1-2
V: TRBV6-5
CDR3: ASSRTGVGNYGYT

J: TRBJ1-1
V: TRBV18
CDR3: ASSSATGGSTEAF

J: TRBJ1-6
V: TRBV5-1
CDR3: ASSRDAVNSPLH

J: TRBJ1-2
V: TRBV2
CDR3: ASSESDGYT

J: TRBJ1-2
V: TRBV6-2/TRBV6-3
CDR3: ASSSPTGIHGYT